Reported below is one TCR beta chain. The V gene lost 6 bases and the J gene lost 1 base, with 9 bases spanning the gap. CDR3 length: 13 residues. Germline CDR1 reads ENHRY; CDR2 reads SYGVKD. Method: immunoSEQ multiplex PCR; TCRdb's copy keeps in-frame clones and lacks some. The sample holds roughly 330,000 clones, roughly 83% seen once. This sample is drawn from a study of blood T cell repertoires in COVID-19. This sequence was found in a woman in her fifties or sixties with acute or convalescent COVID-19. The sequencing sample was made of peripheral blood. This chain connects TRBV10-3 to TRBJ1-1; no clear D. CDR3 sequence (DNA): TGTGCCATCAGAGAGGGAGCGAACACTGAAGCTTTCTTT. Translated, it gives CAIREGANTEAFF.